This passage covers 4 T cell receptor beta chains from one sample sequenced in a study of T cells in Graves' hyperthyroidism and ophthalmopathy. It was RNA transcripts that yielded the amplified TCR beta CDR3 regions. The HTBI primer set served for first-round RT-PCR of the TCR CDR3. Each CDR3 protein gets one entry after TCRdb re-called the multiplex PCR reads with MiXCR. The sample shows under 400,000 distinct CDR3 sequences, 16% of them seen only once. Source material: blood. These TCRs come from a young man with Graves' hyperthyroidism.

The V gene is TRBV4-1, the J gene TRBJ1-4, with D hard to call. Germline CDR1 reads MGHRA; CDR2 reads YSYEKL. Trimming took 2 bases from V and 0 from J, leaving 7 bases between them. The CDR3 consists of 15 residues. The CDR3 DNA sequence: TGCGCCAGCAGCCAAACGACCACAACTAATGAAAAACTGTTTTTT. Translation: CASSQTTTTNEKLFF.

This clonotype was detected ten times or more. The chain carries TRBV13 and TRBJ2-7, with 12 bases fitting TRBD2. J lost 5 bases, V lost 5 bases, and 4 bases had no gene match. The V gene's germline CDR1 is PRHDT and CDR2 FYEKMQ (reference sequence). This CDR3 is built from 14 residues. As DNA, the CDR3 is TGTGCCAGCAGCGCGGGACTAGCGGGTGACGAGCAGTACTTC. Amino acid sequence: CASSAGLAGDEQYF.

The rearrangement uses TRBV30 and TRBJ2-7; TRBD2 aligns across 10 bases. Germline values: CDR1 GTSNPN, CDR2 SVGIG (reference sequence). The V gene end was trimmed by 2 bases and the J gene end by 5 bases; junction bases not matched to a gene: 3. The CDR3 extends over 13 amino acids. The CDR3 reads CAWSRGTSDEQYF. As DNA, the CDR3 is TGTGCCTGGAGTCGAGGGACTAGCGACGAGCAGTACTTC.

There are many counts of this clonotype. This chain uses TRBV12-3 or TRBV12-4 with TRBJ2-1; 15 nucleotides align to TRBD2. The V and J ends lost 6 bases and 9 bases, in that order; junction bases with no gene match: 3. The CDR3 is made up of 14 amino acids. The CDR3 bases are TGTGCCAGCAGGGGACTAGCGGGAGGAGGTGAGCAGTTCTTC. Protein product: CASRGLAGGGEQFF.